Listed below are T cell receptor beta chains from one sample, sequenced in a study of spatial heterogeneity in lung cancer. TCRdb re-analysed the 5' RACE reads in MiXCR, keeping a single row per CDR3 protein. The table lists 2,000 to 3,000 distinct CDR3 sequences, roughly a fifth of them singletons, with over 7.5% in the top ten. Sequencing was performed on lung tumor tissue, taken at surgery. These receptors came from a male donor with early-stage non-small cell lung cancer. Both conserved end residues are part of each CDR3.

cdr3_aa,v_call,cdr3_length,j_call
CASSPQRAGPDTQYF,TRBV28,15,TRBJ2-3
CASSVTEPQYF,TRBV7-2,11,TRBJ2-5
CASSSGGRYNEQFF,TRBV12-3/TRBV12-4,14,TRBJ2-1
CATSRQGDTGELFF,TRBV15,14,TRBJ2-2
CASSLGGGSNQPQHF,TRBV5-4,15,TRBJ1-5
CASSLGRQTYGYTF,TRBV7-9,14,TRBJ1-2
CASSSDRGPGGANVLTF,TRBV7-3,17,TRBJ2-6
CSVDQEGRSTGAQYF,TRBV29-1,15,TRBJ2-5
CASSSGAVSSPLHF,TRBV28,14,TRBJ1-6
CASNRAATGELFF,TRBV28,13,TRBJ2-2
CSARDGPDEQFF,TRBV20-1,12,TRBJ2-1
CASSLGNQGYEQYF,TRBV11-3,14,TRBJ2-7
CASTVGSGRRYNEQFF,TRBV7-9,16,TRBJ2-1
CAWSPSGGRDNEQFF,TRBV30,15,TRBJ2-1